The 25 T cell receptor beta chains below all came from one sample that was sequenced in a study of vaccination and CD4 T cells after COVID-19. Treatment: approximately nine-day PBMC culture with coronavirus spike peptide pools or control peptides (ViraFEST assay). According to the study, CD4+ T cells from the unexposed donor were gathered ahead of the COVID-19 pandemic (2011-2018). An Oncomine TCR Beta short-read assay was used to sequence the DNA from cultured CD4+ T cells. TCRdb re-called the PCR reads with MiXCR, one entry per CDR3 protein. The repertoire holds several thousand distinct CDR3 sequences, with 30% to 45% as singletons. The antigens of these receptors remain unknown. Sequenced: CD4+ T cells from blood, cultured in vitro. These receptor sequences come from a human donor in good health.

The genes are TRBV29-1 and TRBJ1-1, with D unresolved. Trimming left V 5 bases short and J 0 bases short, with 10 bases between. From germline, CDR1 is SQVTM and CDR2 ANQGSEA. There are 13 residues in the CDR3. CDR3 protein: CSVLREMNTEAFF. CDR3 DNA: TGCAGCGTTTTGAGGGAAATGAACACTGAAGCTTTCTTT.

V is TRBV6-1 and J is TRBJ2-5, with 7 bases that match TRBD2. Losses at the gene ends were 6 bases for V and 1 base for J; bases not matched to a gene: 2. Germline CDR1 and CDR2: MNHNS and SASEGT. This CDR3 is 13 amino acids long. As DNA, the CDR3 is TGTGCCAGCAGGCGGGGGTCCCAAGAGACCCAGTACTTC. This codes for CASRRGSQETQYF.

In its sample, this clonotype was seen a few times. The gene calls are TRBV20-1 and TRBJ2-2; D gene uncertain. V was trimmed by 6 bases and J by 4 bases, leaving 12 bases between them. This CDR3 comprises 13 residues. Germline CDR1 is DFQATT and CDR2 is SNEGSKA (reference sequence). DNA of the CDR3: TGCAGTGCGCCTGACTCGACCACCGGGGAGCTGTTTTTT. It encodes CSAPDSTTGELFF.

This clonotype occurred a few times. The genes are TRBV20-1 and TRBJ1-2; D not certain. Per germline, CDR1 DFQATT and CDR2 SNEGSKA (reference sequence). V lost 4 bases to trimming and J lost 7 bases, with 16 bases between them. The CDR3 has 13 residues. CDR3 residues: CSAIPGAPGGYTF. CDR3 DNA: TGCAGTGCTATTCCAGGCGCCCCCGGTGGCTACACCTTC.

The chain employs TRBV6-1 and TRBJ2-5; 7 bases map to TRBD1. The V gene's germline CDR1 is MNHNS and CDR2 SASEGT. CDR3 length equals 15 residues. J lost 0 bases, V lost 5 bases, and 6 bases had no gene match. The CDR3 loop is CASSRTGVNQETQYF. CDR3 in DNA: TGTGCCAGCAGTCGAACAGGGGTCAACCAAGAGACCCAGTACTTC.

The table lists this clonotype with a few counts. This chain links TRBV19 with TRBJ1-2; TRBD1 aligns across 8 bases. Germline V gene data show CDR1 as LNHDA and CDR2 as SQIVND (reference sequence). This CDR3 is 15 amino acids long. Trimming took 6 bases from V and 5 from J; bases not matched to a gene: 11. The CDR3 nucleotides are TGTGCCAGTAGGACGAAAGGGACAGGAGCGTATGGCTACACCTTC. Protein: CASRTKGTGAYGYTF.

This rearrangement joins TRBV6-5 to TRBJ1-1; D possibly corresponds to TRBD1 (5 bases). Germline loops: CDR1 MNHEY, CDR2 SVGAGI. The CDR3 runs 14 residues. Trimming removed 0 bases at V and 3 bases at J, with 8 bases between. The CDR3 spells CASSYSGVYTEAFF. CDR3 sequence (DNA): TGTGCCAGCAGTTACTCGGGGGTTTACACTGAAGCTTTCTTT.

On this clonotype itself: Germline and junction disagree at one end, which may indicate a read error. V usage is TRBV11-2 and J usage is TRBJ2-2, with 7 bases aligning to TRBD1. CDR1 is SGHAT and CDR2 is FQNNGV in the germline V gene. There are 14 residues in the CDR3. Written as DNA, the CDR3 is TGTGCCAGCAGATTAGGACAGGTCACCGGGGAGCTGTTTTTT. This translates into CASRLGQVTGELFF.

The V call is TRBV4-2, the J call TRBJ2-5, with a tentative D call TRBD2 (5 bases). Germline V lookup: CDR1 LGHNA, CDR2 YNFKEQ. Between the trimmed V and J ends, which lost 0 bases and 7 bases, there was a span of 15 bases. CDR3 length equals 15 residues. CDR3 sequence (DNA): TGTGCCAGCAGCCAAGATGCAGCTAGCAAGGGGACCCAGTACTTC. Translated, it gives CASSQDAASKGTQYF.

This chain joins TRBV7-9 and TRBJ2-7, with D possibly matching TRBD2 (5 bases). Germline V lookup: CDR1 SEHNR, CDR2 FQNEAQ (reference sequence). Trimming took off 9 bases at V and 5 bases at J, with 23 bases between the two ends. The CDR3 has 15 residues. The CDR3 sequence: CASQLFGPGFNEQYF. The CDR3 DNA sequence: TGTGCCAGTCAACTTTTTGGGCCGGGGTTCAACGAGCAGTACTTC.

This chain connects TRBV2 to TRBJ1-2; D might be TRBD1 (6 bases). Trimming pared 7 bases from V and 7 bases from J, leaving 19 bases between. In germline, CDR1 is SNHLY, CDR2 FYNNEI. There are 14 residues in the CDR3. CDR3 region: CASMPPGTRSGYTF. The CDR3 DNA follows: TGTGCCAGCATGCCACCCGGGACAAGATCTGGCTACACCTTC.

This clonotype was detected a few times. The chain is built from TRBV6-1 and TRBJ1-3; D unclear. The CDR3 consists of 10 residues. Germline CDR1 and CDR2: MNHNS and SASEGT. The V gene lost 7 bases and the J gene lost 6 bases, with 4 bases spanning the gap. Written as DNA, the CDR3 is TGTGCCAGCATGGAAAACACCATATATTTT. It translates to CASMENTIYF.

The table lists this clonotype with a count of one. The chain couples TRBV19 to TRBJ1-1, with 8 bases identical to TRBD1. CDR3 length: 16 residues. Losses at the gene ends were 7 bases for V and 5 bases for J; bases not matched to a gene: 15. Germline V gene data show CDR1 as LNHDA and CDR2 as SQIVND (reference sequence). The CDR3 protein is CASTPREGRGRTEAFF. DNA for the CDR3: TGTGCCAGTACCCCGAGGGAGGGCAGGGGGCGAACTGAAGCTTTCTTT.

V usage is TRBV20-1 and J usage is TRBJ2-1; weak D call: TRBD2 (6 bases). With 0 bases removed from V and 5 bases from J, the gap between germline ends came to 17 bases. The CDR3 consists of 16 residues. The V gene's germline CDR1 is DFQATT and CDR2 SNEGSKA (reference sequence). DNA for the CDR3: TGCAGTGCTAGAGATTCAAGACTAGTCCCCGACAATGAGCAGTTCTTC. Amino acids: CSARDSRLVPDNEQFF.

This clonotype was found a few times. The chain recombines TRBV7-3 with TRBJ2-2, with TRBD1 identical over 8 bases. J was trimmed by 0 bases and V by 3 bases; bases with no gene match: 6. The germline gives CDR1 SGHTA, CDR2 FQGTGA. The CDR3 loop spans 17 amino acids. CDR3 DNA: TGTGCCAGCAGCTTTTCTCCGGGACAGGCGAACACCGGGGAGCTGTTTTTT. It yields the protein CASSFSPGQANTGELFF.

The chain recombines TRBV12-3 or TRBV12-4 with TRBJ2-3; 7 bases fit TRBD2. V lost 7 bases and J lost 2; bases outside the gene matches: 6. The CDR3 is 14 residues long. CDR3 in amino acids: CASTPGTITDTQYF. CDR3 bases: TGTGCCAGCACCCCCGGGACTATCACAGATACGCAGTATTTT.

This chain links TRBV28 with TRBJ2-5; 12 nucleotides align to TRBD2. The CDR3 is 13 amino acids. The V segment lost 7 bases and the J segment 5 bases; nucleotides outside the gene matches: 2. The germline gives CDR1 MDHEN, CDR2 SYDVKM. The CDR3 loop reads CASTSGGAETQYF. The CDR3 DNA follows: TGTGCCAGCACTAGCGGGGGGGCGGAGACCCAGTACTTC.

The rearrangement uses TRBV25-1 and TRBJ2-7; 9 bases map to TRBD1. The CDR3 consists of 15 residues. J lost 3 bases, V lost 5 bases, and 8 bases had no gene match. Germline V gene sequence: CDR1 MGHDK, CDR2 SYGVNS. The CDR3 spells CASSSPGTGYYEQYF. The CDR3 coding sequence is TGTGCCAGCAGTTCCCCCGGGACAGGGTACTACGAGCAGTACTTC.

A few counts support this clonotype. The CDR3 DNA follows: TGTGCCAGCGCCAGGGGAGATAATCAGCCCCAGCATTTT. This sequence encodes CASARGDNQPQHF. The V and J genes are TRBV6-4 and TRBJ1-5, with D tentatively TRBD1 (6 bases). Trimming shortened V by 8 bases and J by 4 bases, and 12 bases separated the two germline ends. Germline V gene lookup returns CDR1 MRHNA and CDR2 SNTAGT. This CDR3 comprises 13 residues.

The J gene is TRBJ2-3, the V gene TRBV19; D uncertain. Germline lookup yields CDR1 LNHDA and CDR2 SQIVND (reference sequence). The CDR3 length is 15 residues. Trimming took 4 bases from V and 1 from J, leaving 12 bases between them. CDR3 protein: CASSTDNYRTDTQYF. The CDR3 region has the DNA TGTGCCAGTAGTACCGACAATTACCGCACAGATACGCAGTATTTT.

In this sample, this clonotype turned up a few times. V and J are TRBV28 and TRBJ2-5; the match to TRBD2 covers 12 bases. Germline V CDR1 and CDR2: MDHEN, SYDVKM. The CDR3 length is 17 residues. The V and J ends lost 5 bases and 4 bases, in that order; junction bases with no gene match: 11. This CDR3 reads CASSPSWASGGGETQYF. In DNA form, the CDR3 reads TGTGCCAGCAGTCCCTCTTGGGCTAGCGGGGGGGGAGAGACCCAGTACTTC. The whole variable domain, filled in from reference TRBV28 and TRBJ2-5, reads DVKVTQSSRYLVKRTGEKVFLECVQDMDHENMFWYRQDPGLGLRLIYFSYDVKMKEKGDIPEGYSVSREKKERFSLILESASTNQTSMYLCASSPSWASGGGETQYFGPGTRLLVL.

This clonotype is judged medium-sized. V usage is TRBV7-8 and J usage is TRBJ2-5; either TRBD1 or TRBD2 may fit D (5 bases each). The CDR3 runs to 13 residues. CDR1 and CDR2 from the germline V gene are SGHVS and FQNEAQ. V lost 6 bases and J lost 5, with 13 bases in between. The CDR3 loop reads CASRLGVGETQYF. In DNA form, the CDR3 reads TGTGCCAGCAGACTAGGGGTGGGGGAGACCCAGTACTTC.

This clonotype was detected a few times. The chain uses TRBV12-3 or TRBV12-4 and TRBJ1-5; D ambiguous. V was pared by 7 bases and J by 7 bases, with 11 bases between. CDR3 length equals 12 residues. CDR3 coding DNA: TGTGCCAGCAATGGGGAAGCACAGCCCCAGCATTTT. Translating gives CASNGEAQPQHF.

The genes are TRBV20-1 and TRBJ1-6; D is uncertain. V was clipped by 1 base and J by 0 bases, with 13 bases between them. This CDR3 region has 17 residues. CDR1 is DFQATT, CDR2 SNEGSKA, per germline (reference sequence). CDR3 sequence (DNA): TGCAGTGCTAGAGGAGGAGTAGGGCTCTCCTATAATTCACCCCTCCACTTT. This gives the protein CSARGGVGLSYNSPLHF.

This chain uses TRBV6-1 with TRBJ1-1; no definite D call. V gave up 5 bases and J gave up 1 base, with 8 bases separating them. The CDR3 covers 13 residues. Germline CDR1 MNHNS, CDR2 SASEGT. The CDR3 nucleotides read TGTGCCAGCAGTCATCAGTGGAACACTGAAGCTTTCTTT. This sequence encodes CASSHQWNTEAFF.